This is a list of T cell receptor beta chains from one sample in a study of blood T cell repertoires in COVID-19. The method was immunoSEQ multiplex PCR; TCRdb's version includes in-frame clones alone and lacks a portion of them. The sample contains 190,000 or so clones, over 75% of which appear only once. The sequencing input was peripheral blood. Source of these receptors: a man aged 45-65 years who had recovered from COVID-19. CDR3s include the opening cysteine and the closing phenylalanine or tryptophan. The D gene is left open where the match is weak. Size values are once, few and many counts, or a class for expanded clones, and some rows have none.

few TRBD2 TRBJ2-3 TRBV9 TGTGCCAGCAGCGTTGTAATGGCGGGAGGCGCAGATACGCAGTATTTT CASSVVMAGGADTQYF
- TRBD1 TRBJ2-2 TRBV11-2 TGTGCCAGCAGACCGACAGGGGGCTGGGGCGGGGAGCTGTTTTTT CASRPTGGWGGELFF
- - TRBJ2-2 TRBV19 TGTGCCAGTAGTATTCGAGCGTACGACACCGGGGAGCTGTTTTTT CASSIRAYDTGELFF
- TRBD2 TRBJ2-1 TRBV2 TGTGCCAGCGGGGAACTAGCGGGAAGCTCCTACAATGAGCAGTTCTTC CASGELAGSSYNEQFF
- - TRBJ2-1 TRBV19 TGTGCCAGTACTACGATAGGGGGCCTTTCGGGGGCTCTTAATGAGCAGTTCTTC CASTTIGGLSGALNEQFF
- TRBD1 TRBJ2-1 TRBV5-1 TGCGCCAGCAGCTTGACAGGGACAGGGAATGAGCAGTTCTTC CASSLTGTGNEQFF
- TRBD1 TRBJ2-7 TRBV19 TGTGCCAGTAGTGTGGACCGGGACAGAGGGGAGCAGTACTTC CASSVDRDRGEQYF
- - TRBJ1-2 TRBV27 TGTGCCAGCAGTATGAGACAGAGAAACTATGGCTACACCTTC CASSMRQRNYGYTF
- TRBD2 TRBJ2-1 TRBV5-1 TGCGCCAGCAGCTTTGGACTAGCGGTAAATGAGCAGTTCTTC CASSFGLAVNEQFF
- - TRBJ2-7 TRBV20-1 TGCAGTGCCCGGGTGGTCGAGCAGTACTTC CSARVVEQYF
- TRBD1 TRBJ1-5 TRBV19 TGTGCCAGTAGTCCCTTGAAAGGGGGCGGTCAGCCCCAGCATTTT CASSPLKGGGQPQHF
- - TRBJ2-5 TRBV14 TGTGCCAGCAGCCAAGACACATACCTGGGCGAGACCCAGTACTTC CASSQDTYLGETQYF
- - TRBJ1-6 TRBV6-5 TGTGCCAGCAGTTACAGAGAGCCCTATAATTCACCCCTCCACTTT CASSYREPYNSPLHF
- - TRBJ2-1 TRBV4-1 TGCGCCAGCAGCCAAGCCATCAGGGATCCGGGACTTGTGTTCTTC CASSQAIRDPGLVFF
- TRBD1 TRBJ2-5 TRBV5-6 TGTGCCAGCAGCTTGGCTGGTCTCGGACAGGGGGTGCAAGAGACCCAGTACTTC CASSLAGLGQGVQETQYF
few TRBD2 TRBJ2-1 TRBV5-6 TGTGCCAGCAGCTTCGGACTAGCACGGGGGTTCTTC CASSFGLARGFF
few - TRBJ2-7 TRBV7-9 TGTGCCAGCAGCCCAAGGCCAGCTCCGGGCTCCTACGAGCAGTACTTC CASSPRPAPGSYEQYF
- - TRBJ2-3 TRBV28 TGTGCCAGCAGTTCCGGGAACACAGATACGCAGTATTTT CASSSGNTDTQYF
once - TRBJ1-1 TRBV7-3 TGTGCCAGCAGCTTAACGGGAGGGGCAGGGAAGGACACTGAAGCTTTCTTT CASSLTGGAGKDTEAFF
few - TRBJ1-5 TRBV5-8 TGTGCCAGCAGCCAGCGGCAGAGACAAGGGCCCCAGCATTTT CASSQRQRQGPQHF
- - TRBJ2-7 TRBV27 TGTGCCAGCAGTTTAAGAGGAGGAGGAAACGAGCAGTACTTC CASSLRGGGNEQYF
- - TRBJ2-2 TRBV6-6 TGTGCCAGTTTTGCCGGGAGAGCTACCGGGGAGCTGTTTTTT CASFAGRATGELFF
many TRBD1 TRBJ2-5 TRBV18 TGTGCCAGCTCACGAACACCTGGGACAGCCCAAGAGACCCAGTACTTC CASSRTPGTAQETQYF
- TRBD2 TRBJ2-3 TRBV6-2/TRBV6-3 TGTGCCAGCAGTTACGGGCTAGCGGGAGACCTGAGCACAGATACGCAGTATTTT CASSYGLAGDLSTDTQYF
- TRBD1 TRBJ2-5 TRBV5-5 TGTGCCAGCAGCGGGACAGGGCTTCTAGAGACCCAGTACTTC CASSGTGLLETQYF
- TRBD2 TRBJ2-2 TRBV7-2 TGTGCCAGCAGCTTATCCGGGACTAGCGGGAGGTCCGGGGAGCTGTTTTTT CASSLSGTSGRSGELFF
- TRBD1 TRBJ2-7 TRBV7-3 TGTGCCAGCAGCCCCTTCGTGACAGGGGACCCCCGTCGCGTCCACGAGCAGTACTTC CASSPFVTGDPRRVHEQYF
few - TRBJ1-5 TRBV5-8 TGTGCCAGCAGCTTGGGAGGTTCGCGTCAGCCCCAGCATTTT CASSLGGSRQPQHF
- TRBD1 TRBJ2-5 TRBV10-3 TGTGCCATCAGTGAGGACAGGGGGGACCAAGAGACCCAGTACTTC CAISEDRGDQETQYF
- TRBD1 TRBJ1-1 TRBV19 TGTGCCAGTAGGGACAGGGGGCACACTGAAGCTTTCTTT CASRDRGHTEAFF
- TRBD1 TRBJ2-7 TRBV18 TGTGCCAGCTCACTAGGACAGGGAGCCTACGAGCAGTACTTC CASSLGQGAYEQYF
- - TRBJ2-1 TRBV15 TGTGCCACCAGCCCCCCTAAAGGGGACAATGAGCAGTTCTTC CATSPPKGDNEQFF
- - TRBJ2-5 TRBV7-3 TGTGCCAGCAGCTTGGGCGGGGAAGAGACCCAGTACTTC CASSLGGEETQYF
- TRBD1 TRBJ2-6 TRBV19 TGTGCCAGTAGTCTAGGGGACAGGGCCCGCTTTGGGGCCAACGTCCTGACTTTC CASSLGDRARFGANVLTF
- - TRBJ1-5 TRBV6-5 TGTGCCAGCACCCGGGACTGGTGGAATCAGCCCCAGCATTTT CASTRDWWNQPQHF
- TRBD1 TRBJ1-2 TRBV28 TGTGCCACTCCCTCATCAGGGACAGGGGGTCGAGGTGGCTACACCTTC CATPSSGTGGRGGYTF
- - TRBJ2-3 TRBV28 TGTGCCAGCAGCGACATTGTGGGTAGCGGCACAGATACGCAGTATTTT CASSDIVGSGTDTQYF
- TRBD2 TRBJ2-5 TRBV19 TGTGCCAGTAGTACCGGCATAGCCCTCTCGCGGGGGGATGCGGAGACCCAGTACTTC CASSTGIALSRGDAETQYF
- - TRBJ1-3 TRBV5-1 TGCGCCAGCAGCTTGACAGGGACGAACTCTGGAAACACCATATATTTT CASSLTGTNSGNTIYF
- - TRBJ2-7 TRBV30 TGTGCCTGGAGTGTACAGTTCCACGAGCAGTACTTC CAWSVQFHEQYF
- - TRBJ2-2 TRBV25-1 TGTGCCAGCAGTGAATCCGGGTTCGGGGAGCTGTTTTTT CASSESGFGELFF
- - TRBJ2-3 TRBV5-4 TGTGCCAGCAGCACCGGACAGACATTACCGGTAACAGATACGCAGTATTTT CASSTGQTLPVTDTQYF
- TRBD2 TRBJ2-1 TRBV9 TGTGCCAGCAGCGTACTAGCGGGCCCCTACAATGAGCAGTTCTTC CASSVLAGPYNEQFF
- - TRBJ2-7 TRBV7-8 TGTGCCAGCAGTCACAGTAGGGGAACCTACGAGCAGTACTTC CASSHSRGTYEQYF
many - TRBJ2-1 TRBV3-1/TRBV3-2 TGTGCCAGCAGCCTAGAGGACAGTTCGGGTGGCAATGAGCAGTTCTTC CASSLEDSSGGNEQFF
- TRBD2 TRBJ2-1 TRBV11-3 TGTGCCAGCAGCTGGGATAGCGGGGAATACAATGAGCAGTTCTTC CASSWDSGEYNEQFF
- - TRBJ2-3 TRBV7-2 TGTGCCAGCAGGGGAGCGGGCCTAAACACAGATACGCAGTATTTT CASRGAGLNTDTQYF
- TRBD2 TRBJ2-7 TRBV5-4 TGTGCCAGCAGCGGCGGGAGGACGGGCGCCTACGAGCAGTACTTC CASSGGRTGAYEQYF